This T cell receptor beta chain appears in the sequencing data of a study of cytomegalovirus exposure and HLA in healthy donors. Deletions cut 4 bases from V and 1 base from J, with 14 bases between. Germline assignment: CDR1 SGHKS and CDR2 YYEKEE (reference sequence). This CDR3 region has 15 residues. Primers for the PCR totalled 60 Vbeta and 13 Jbeta. Sequencing was performed with immunoSEQ multiplex PCR; in TCRdb, only in-frame clones are kept and a portion is missing. This sample's clone table lists roughly 110,000 clones. The source material was PBMCs. V usage is TRBV5-5 and J usage is TRBJ1-2; D gene ambiguous. The receptor comes from a man in his thirties or forties in good health and CMV-seronegative. The CDR3 protein is CASSPRRRLNYGYTF. In DNA form, the CDR3 reads TGTGCCAGCAGCCCCAGACGAAGACTTAACTATGGCTACACCTTC.